The source of this T cell receptor (beta chain) is a study of OX40 agonist ivuxolimab in advanced cancers. Assay used: immunoSEQ multiplex PCR; TCRdb lists only in-frame clones, some missing. The sample records 43,000 or so clones, 70% to 90% being singletons. The CDR3 covers 14 residues. CDR1 and CDR2 (germline): KGHSH, LQKENI. V lost 6 bases and J lost 5; bases outside the gene matches: 6. Autoimmune disease history or systemic immunosuppression led to patient exclusion. This clonotype was sampled from an adult with an advanced solid tumor such as melanoma, head and neck, liver or kidney cancer. The gene calls are TRBV18 and TRBJ1-4, with 7 bases matching TRBD1. This material consisted of CD4+ or CD8+ T cells sorted from blood, taken in a trial of the OX40 agonist ivuxolimab. The CDR3 here is CASSSGQNNEKLFF. Written as DNA, the CDR3 is TGTGCCAGCTCTTCGGGACAGAACAATGAAAAACTGTTTTTT.